This record looks at one T cell receptor (beta chain) sequence and its context. Its antigen is still unknown. TCRdb analysed the RT-PCR reads with MiXCR anew, one entry per CDR3 protein. The sample yields about 520,000 distinct CDR3 sequences, 9.5% to 13% seen once. The germline V gene has CDR1 SQVTM and CDR2 ANQGSEA. The CDR3 length is 14 residues. V lost 5 bases and J lost 1; bases outside the gene matches: 5. The data derive from a study of response to subunit inactivated influenza vaccine. Broader study findings: Authors suggested each seasonal flu vaccination may recruit only limited numbers of new T cells.

The J gene is TRBJ2-4, the V gene TRBV29-1, with 7 positions matching TRBD1. The sequences come from PBMCs from blood, collected 40 to 50 days after vaccination. This TCR derives from a man in his forties or fifties who received an inactivated influenza vaccine. For the CDR3, the DNA is TGCAGCGTTTCACAGGGGTGGGCCAAAAACATTCAGTACTTC. This sequence encodes CSVSQGWAKNIQYF.